The 15 T cell receptor beta chains reported below all come from one sample, sequenced in a study of cytomegalovirus exposure and HLA in healthy donors. This PCR relied on a set of 60 Vbeta primers and 13 Jbeta primers. Only in-frame clones appear in the TCRdb table, and some are missing; sequencing was by immunoSEQ multiplex PCR. This repertoire shows tens of thousands of clones, under 80% found once; its top ten account for roughly 4.9%. Sample: PBMCs. Receptors originate from a man aged 60 to 75 in good health and CMV-seropositive.

This sequence joins TRBV30 and TRBJ1-2; D perhaps matches TRBD1 (6 bases). Trimming took off 2 bases at V and 4 bases at J, with 17 bases between the two ends. Germline CDR1 reads GTSNPN; CDR2 reads SVGIG (reference sequence). The CDR3 spans 15 residues. The CDR3 nucleotides read TGTGCCTGGAGTTCCGACAGGCGCTACACCTATGGCTACACCTTC. It specifies CAWSSDRRYTYGYTF. The full variable domain, in which reference TRBV30 and TRBJ1-2 provide the parts outside the CDR3, is SQTIHQWPATLVQPVGSPLSLECTVEGTSNPNLYWYRQAAGRGLQLLFYSVGIGQISSEVPQNLSASRPQDRQFILSSKKLLLSDSGFYLCAWSSDRRYTYGYTFGSGTRLTVV.

J is TRBJ2-7 and V is TRBV2; 9 bases align to TRBD1. The germline V gene has CDR1 SNHLY and CDR2 FYNNEI. The V and J ends lost 10 bases and 7 bases, in that order; junction bases with no gene match: 17. CDR3 length equals 15 residues. The CDR3 protein is CATNEQGALEGEQYF. DNA of the CDR3: TGTGCCACCAATGAACAGGGGGCGTTGGAAGGAGAGCAGTACTTC.

This chain links TRBV4-1 with TRBJ2-5; 12 bases align to TRBD1. Germline loops: CDR1 MGHRA, CDR2 YSYEKL. The CDR3 length is 16 residues. Germline trimming cut 0 bases from V and 4 bases from J; bases unmatched to any gene: 3. For the CDR3, the DNA is TGCGCCAGCAGCCAAGAGGGGACAGGGGGCGGAGAGACCCAGTACTTC. Amino acid sequence: CASSQEGTGGGETQYF.

The J gene is TRBJ2-6, the V gene TRBV12-5; TRBD1 is a possible D gene (6 bases). Germline assignment: CDR1 LGHNT and CDR2 FRNRAP. V lost 5 bases and J 0 bases, leaving 14 bases between the germline ends. The CDR3 is 17 residues long. The CDR3, as DNA: TGTGCTAGTGGTACAGGGACGGTGAGCTCTGGGGCCAACGTCCTGACTTTC. The encoded protein is CASGTGTVSSGANVLTF.

This clone was seen once. This CDR3 reads CASSQWAFGGGGGGTDTQYF. CDR3 in DNA: TGCGCCAGCAGCCAATGGGCCTTCGGAGGCGGGGGGGGAGGCACAGATACGCAGTATTTT. The gene calls are TRBV4-3 and TRBJ2-3, with 9 bases that match TRBD2. V lost 2 bases to trimming and J lost 1 base; unmatched junction nucleotides: 16. Germline V lookup: CDR1 LGHNA, CDR2 YSLEER. CDR3 length: 20 residues.

This chain links TRBV7-2 with TRBJ2-5; 10 bases fit TRBD2. V shed 1 base, J shed 9 bases, and the junction held 8 bases outside the gene matches. CDR1 is SGHTA and CDR2 is FQGNSA in the germline V gene. The CDR3 covers 15 residues. CDR3 region: CASSLEGTSAPAQYF. The CDR3 DNA is TGTGCCAGCAGCTTAGAAGGGACTAGCGCGCCAGCCCAGTACTTC.

This clone showed up just once. The rearrangement uses TRBV28 and TRBJ2-1, with 12 bases identical to TRBD2. The J segment lost 13 bases and the V segment lost 6 bases, leaving 16 bases of the junction unmatched. This CDR3 is 16 amino acids long. Germline loops: CDR1 MDHEN, CDR2 SYDVKM. The CDR3 loop is CASSLLLTSGGVNQFF. The CDR3 bases are TGTGCCAGCAGCCTCCTTCTGACTAGCGGGGGTGTTAACCAGTTCTTC.

The chain employs TRBV7-9 and TRBJ1-2, with a possible D match to TRBD1 (6 bases). CDR1 and CDR2 from the germline V gene are SEHNR and FQNEAQ (reference sequence). This CDR3 has 14 residues. The V and J ends lost 5 bases and 5 bases respectively, with 15 bases between them. CDR3 protein: CASSRGGARYGYTF. In DNA, the CDR3 is TGTGCCAGCAGCCGCGGGGGGGCTCGGTATGGCTACACCTTC.

V is TRBV11-2 and J is TRBJ2-7; 12 positions agree with TRBD2. Germline loops: CDR1 SGHAT, CDR2 FQNNGV. V gave up 4 bases and J gave up 3 bases; unmatched junction bases: 10. There are 17 residues in the CDR3. Here the CDR3 DNA reads TGTGCCAGCAGCTGGAAGGCTAGCGGGGGGGGCTTCTACGAGCAGTACTTC. Protein: CASSWKASGGGFYEQYF.

The chain uses TRBV30 and TRBJ2-3; 10 bases are a match to TRBD1. Germline values: CDR1 GTSNPN, CDR2 SVGIG (reference sequence). This CDR3 is built from 14 residues. The trim removed 2 bases at V and 3 bases at J, leaving 2 bases unmatched. As DNA, the CDR3 is TGTGCCTGGAGTTGGGACAGGGGAACAGATACGCAGTATTTT. Translated: CAWSWDRGTDTQYF.

The genes are TRBV6-5 and TRBJ1-1, with D maybe TRBD1 (5 bases). CDR1 and CDR2 (germline): MNHEY, SVGAGI. Trimming removed 10 bases from V and 3 bases from J, with 12 bases in between. This CDR3 is built from 12 residues. The CDR3 reads CATRVGYTEAFF. Here the CDR3 DNA reads TGTGCCACCAGGGTCGGGTACACTGAAGCTTTCTTT.

The chain employs TRBV28 and TRBJ1-5; 8 bases map to TRBD1. V trimming: 6 bases; J trimming: 0 bases; junction bases outside the gene matches: 13. The germline CDR1 and CDR2 sequences are MDHEN and SYDVKM. The CDR3 runs to 18 residues. The CDR3 sequence: CASRTPGQVGYSNQPQHF. CDR3 nucleotide sequence: TGTGCCAGCAGGACTCCGGGACAGGTGGGATATAGCAATCAGCCCCAGCATTTT.

The V call is TRBV9, the J call TRBJ2-3, with 8 bases identical to TRBD2. The germline CDR1 and CDR2 sequences are SGDLS and YYNGEE. The trim removed 3 bases at V and 4 bases at J, leaving 4 bases unmatched. CDR3 size: 14 residues. This CDR3 is CASSGSGSADTQYF. DNA for the CDR3: TGTGCCAGCAGCGGGAGCGGGAGTGCAGATACGCAGTATTTT.

The chain combines TRBV19 with TRBJ1-1; D possibly corresponds to TRBD1 (6 bases). The CDR3 has 16 residues. CDR1 is LNHDA and CDR2 is SQIVND in the germline V gene (reference sequence). V was shortened by 5 bases and J by 2 bases, with 18 bases between the two germline ends. CDR3 sequence (DNA): TGTGCCAGTAGTCCCCGCCTCGACAGGAAAAACACTGAAGCTTTCTTT. Residues: CASSPRLDRKNTEAFF.

The sample holds a few counts of this clone. The chain has TRBV27 and TRBJ2-7; D might be TRBD2 (6 bases). The CDR3 covers 15 residues. Germline assignment: CDR1 MNHEY and CDR2 SMNVEV (reference sequence). The V end was cut by 3 bases, the J end by 7 bases, with 19 bases between. The CDR3 coding sequence is TGTGCCAGCAGTTTCGGAGGGAGACCGGCTCTGGAGCAGTACTTC. Translated: CASSFGGRPALEQYF.